The 13 T cell receptor beta chains in this list originate from one sample, sequenced in a study of shared clonotypes between healthy human individuals. Profiled with immunoSEQ multiplex PCR; TCRdb holds only in-frame clones, not every one. The profile shows about a million clones, approximately 80% of them singletons. The source material was memory CD4+ T cells from PBMCs. Noted subset: CD45RA-negative fraction. The receptor set was obtained from a man aged 18 to 29 in good health. Some clones in this sample may be carry-over from other donors' samples.

This clone showed up just once. The rearrangement links TRBV15 to TRBJ1-5, with unresolved D. The CDR3 totals 14 residues. V shed 0 bases and J shed 7 bases, with 10 bases lying between them. The V gene's germline CDR1 is LNHNV and CDR2 YYDKDF (reference sequence). CDR3: CATSRDPIGQPQHF. The CDR3 DNA is TGTGCCACCAGCAGAGATCCCATCGGGCAGCCCCAGCATTTT.

At least ten counts were recorded for this clone. V and J are TRBV15 and TRBJ2-5; D unresolved. The CDR3 runs 16 residues. V shed 8 bases and J shed 0 bases, with 19 bases lying between them. Germline CDR1 and CDR2: LNHNV and YYDKDF (reference sequence). The DNA of the CDR3 is TGTGCCACCGGGGAAGGCTATCTAAAGTACCAAGAGACCCAGTACTTC. It encodes CATGEGYLKYQETQYF.

The chain employs TRBV30 and TRBJ2-1; 8 nucleotides align to TRBD2. Trimming at V came to 1 base and at J to 3 bases, leaving 5 bases not matched to a gene. This CDR3 spans 15 amino acids. The V gene's germline CDR1 is GTSNPN and CDR2 SVGIG (reference sequence). The CDR3 nucleotides read TGTGCCTGGAGTGCACTAGCGGCAAACTACAATGAGCAGTTCTTC. Translating gives CAWSALAANYNEQFF.

The CDR3 region is CASSGRGDYEQYF. The CDR3 nucleotides read TGTGCCAGCTCCGGTCGAGGGGACTACGAGCAGTACTTC. The chain has TRBV28 and TRBJ2-7; D may match TRBD1 or TRBD2 (5 bases each). CDR3 size: 13 residues. Trimming left V 8 bases short and J 3 bases short, with 14 bases between. Germline V CDR1 and CDR2: MDHEN, SYDVKM.

The chain has TRBV6-1 and TRBJ2-7; D is perhaps TRBD2 (7 bases). The CDR3 length is 14 residues. CDR1 is MNHNS, CDR2 SASEGT, per germline. The V end lost 11 bases, the J end lost 3 bases, and 20 bases lay between the germline ends. The CDR3 coding sequence is TGTGCCGGAGGGGGGGGAGGGGGATTCTACGAGCAGTACTTC. This gives the protein CAGGGGGGFYEQYF.

The CDR3 here is CASSLAGLLVAFF. CDR3 nucleotides: TGTGCCAGCAGCTTAGCAGGGCTGTTGGTAGCTTTCTTT. The rearrangement links TRBV7-9 to TRBJ1-1; D is uncertain. Looked up from germline, CDR1 is SEHNR and CDR2 is FQNEAQ (reference sequence). V dropped 0 bases and J dropped 10 bases, with 12 bases sitting between them. CDR3 size: 13 residues.

The gene calls are TRBV6-1 and TRBJ2-7; D call uncertain. This CDR3 has 10 amino acids. Germline V gene data show CDR1 as MNHNS and CDR2 as SASEGT. V was shortened by 7 bases and J by 6 bases, with 7 bases between the two germline ends. CDR3 DNA sequence: TGTGCCAGCACTTTGGGCGAGCAGTACTTC. Translating gives CASTLGEQYF.

V gene TRBV6-1 combines with J gene TRBJ2-2; D not resolved. Germline CDR1 and CDR2: MNHNS and SASEGT. Trimming removed 0 bases at V and 4 bases at J, with 12 bases between. CDR3 size: 16 residues. The CDR3 here is CASSEAPGWVTGELFF. CDR3 sequence (DNA): TGTGCCAGCAGTGAAGCGCCCGGATGGGTCACCGGGGAGCTGTTTTTT.

In nucleotides, the CDR3 is TGTGCCAGCATGAGACAGGTGATAGATACGCAGTATTTT. Protein sequence: CASMRQVIDTQYF. The chain is built from TRBV2 and TRBJ2-3; maybe TRBD1 (6 bases). Germline CDR1 is SNHLY and CDR2 is FYNNEI. The CDR3 has 13 amino acids. Trimming removed 7 bases at V and 5 bases at J, with 13 bases between.

Concerning this clone: The sample has other DNA sequences that encode this CDR3 too. The V and J genes are TRBV7-8 and TRBJ1-1, with unresolved D. The CDR3 totals 13 residues. Germline loops: CDR1 SGHVS, CDR2 FQNEAQ. V lost 2 bases, J lost 0 bases, and 4 bases lay in between. The CDR3 DNA reads TGTGCCAGCAGCTTATCCATGAACACTGAAGCTTTCTTT. This gives the protein CASSLSMNTEAFF.

The J gene is TRBJ2-7, the V gene TRBV11-2; unclear D gene. The V gene lost 1 base and the J gene lost 2 bases, with 12 bases spanning the gap. CDR3 size: 15 residues. Germline lookup yields CDR1 SGHAT and CDR2 FQNNGV. This CDR3 reads CASSLGLGKTYEQYF. The CDR3 nucleotides read TGTGCCAGCAGCTTAGGGTTGGGGAAAACCTACGAGCAGTACTTC.

This chain joins TRBV5-1 and TRBJ2-3; perhaps TRBD1 as D (5 bases). V was trimmed by 3 bases and J by 5 bases, leaving 13 bases between them. The CDR3 has 14 amino acids. Per germline, CDR1 SGHRS and CDR2 YFSETQ. The CDR3 reads CASSSTTAGDTQYF. The CDR3 DNA follows: TGCGCCAGCAGCTCGACGACAGCAGGAGATACGCAGTATTTT.

This sequence joins TRBV27 and TRBJ2-5; TRBD1 aligns across 8 bases. CDR3 size: 16 residues. Germline loops: CDR1 MNHEY, CDR2 SMNVEV (reference sequence). V was clipped by 5 bases and J by 4 bases; unmatched bases: 12. The CDR3 nucleotides are TGTGCCAGCAGTCGCATCCCAGGGGGCGCGAGAGAGACCCAGTACTTC. Protein product: CASSRIPGGARETQYF.